A selection of T cell receptor beta chains follows, all from one sample in a study of blood T cells in healthy people across ages. TCRdb reprocessed the 5' RACE reads via MiXCR and lists one record per CDR3 protein. The sample yields around 500,000 distinct CDR3 sequences, 25% to 35% seen once. This same sample was also taken into another study, of T cells of mothers and their children.

Sequenced sample: blood. The receptors originated from a boy aged 2-9 years in good health. Both conserved end residues are part of each CDR3. The D gene is left open where the match is weak. Expanded clones get a size class; other rows say once, few or many, or leave the size out.

j_call v_call clone_size d_call cdr3_nt cdr3_aa
TRBJ1-2 TRBV10-2 NA NA TGCGCCAGCAGTGAAGGTGCGACAGGCGGGAGGGGTGGCTACACCTTC CASSEGATGGRGGYTF
TRBJ2-7 TRBV6-5 few TRBD2 TGTGCCAGCAGTTTTCTTTCTAGCGGGAGAAAATACGAGCAGTACTTC CASSFLSSGRKYEQYF
TRBJ1-2 TRBV6-5 NA NA TGTGCCAGCAGTTACGGGCGGTTGGGATATGGCTACACCTTC CASSYGRLGYGYTF
TRBJ2-5 TRBV10-3 few NA TGTGCCATCAGTGAGCTCAGGGACCAAGAGACCCAGTACTTC CAISELRDQETQYF
TRBJ1-3 TRBV18 NA NA TGTGCCAGCTCACCTGTACAGAACTCTGGAAACACCATATATTTT CASSPVQNSGNTIYF
TRBJ2-5 TRBV12-3/TRBV12-4 few TRBD2 TGTGCCAGCACCTTAGCGGGGGGGACCCAGTACTTC CASTLAGGTQYF
TRBJ1-2 TRBV19 NA NA TGTGCCAGTCAAGGCTATGGCTACACCTTC CASQGYGYTF
TRBJ2-7 TRBV3-1 few TRBD2 TGTGCCAGCAGCCAAGTTATCAAAGCGGGACCCTACGAGCAGTACTTC CASSQVIKAGPYEQYF
TRBJ2-1 TRBV5-1 NA NA TGCGCCAGCAGCTTGGTTCAGGGGAAGAACAATGAGCAGTTCTTC CASSLVQGKNNEQFF
TRBJ2-7 TRBV13 NA TRBD1 TGTGCCAGCAGCTATCCGGGACAGGGGGCCTACGAGCAGTACTTC CASSYPGQGAYEQYF
TRBJ2-5 TRBV19 NA NA TGTGCCAGTAGTACCTCGTTCGGAGGAGAGACCCAGTACTTC CASSTSFGGETQYF
TRBJ1-5 TRBV29-1 NA NA TGCAGCGTTGAGGCAGGATCAAATCAGCCCCAGCATTTT CSVEAGSNQPQHF
TRBJ1-6 TRBV10-3 NA TRBD1 TGTGCCATCAGTACCGGGACAGGAAGAGAGACCCAGTACTTT CAISTGTGRETQYF
TRBJ2-1 TRBV5-1 few NA TGCGCCAGCAGCTTCCGGGAACCCAATGAGCAGTTCTTC CASSFREPNEQFF
TRBJ2-2 TRBV29-1 few NA TGCAGCGTGGGCGGGGTAAACACCGGGGAGCTGTTTTTT CSVGGVNTGELFF
TRBJ2-5 TRBV5-1 NA TRBD2 TGCGCCAGCAGCTTGGAGACTAGCTGGGAGACCCAGTACTTC CASSLETSWETQYF
TRBJ2-3 TRBV12-5 NA NA TGTGCTAGTGCCTACTCGTGGCCGGCAGATACGCAGTATTTT CASAYSWPADTQYF
TRBJ1-1 TRBV24-1 NA TRBD1 TGTGCCACCAGGGCAACTTTCCGGGACAGGAACACTGAAGCTTTCTTT CATRATFRDRNTEAFF
TRBJ2-3 TRBV5-1 many TRBD1 TGCGCCAGCAGCAGAGACAGGGGGGATACGCAGTATTTT CASSRDRGDTQYF
TRBJ2-1 TRBV5-5 NA TRBD2 TGTGCCAGCAGTATTTTTCTCGGGGGGTACAATGAGCAGTTCTTC CASSIFLGGYNEQFF
TRBJ2-1 TRBV20-1 NA TRBD2 TGCAGTGCTACGATAGCGGGGCGATATGAGCAGTTCTTC CSATIAGRYEQFF
TRBJ2-3 TRBV7-3 NA NA TGTGCCAGCAGCTTAGCAAAGCGGGATACGCAGTATTTT CASSLAKRDTQYF
TRBJ2-5 TRBV5-1 few TRBD1 TGCGCCAGCAGGGGACAGGGGAGAGTAGAGACCCAGTACTTC CASRGQGRVETQYF
TRBJ1-3 TRBV9 NA NA TGTGCCAGCAGCGGCCACTTCGGAAACACCATATATTTT CASSGHFGNTIYF
TRBJ1-1 TRBV5-1 NA TRBD1 TGCGCCAGCAGCGAAATACCGGGACAGGGGGACACTGAAGCTTTCTTT CASSEIPGQGDTEAFF
TRBJ2-7 TRBV30 NA NA TGTGCCTGGAGCCACGGACTACGCTACGAGCAGTACTTC CAWSHGLRYEQYF
TRBJ2-1 TRBV12-3/TRBV12-4 NA NA TGTGCCAGCACCCATGGGCTTGGGCAGTTCTTC CASTHGLGQFF
TRBJ2-3 TRBV2 NA NA TGTGCCAGCGAACGTAACAGGGCAGATACGCAGTATTTT CASERNRADTQYF
TRBJ2-3 TRBV27 NA TRBD2 TGTGCCAGCAGTCCTCCGGGACTACCTAGCACAGATACGCAGTATTTT CASSPPGLPSTDTQYF
TRBJ2-7 TRBV6-2/TRBV6-3 once NA TGTGCCAGCAGGCCCACAGGGAACGAGCAGTACTTC CASRPTGNEQYF
TRBJ2-1 TRBV7-9 many TRBD2 TGTGCCAGCAGCCCTAGCGGGCCATCCTACAATGAGCAGTTCTTC CASSPSGPSYNEQFF